These 20 T cell receptor beta chains share one sample of origin, sequenced in a study of cytomegalovirus exposure and HLA in healthy donors. Vbeta (60) and Jbeta (13) primers were used in the PCR. The assay was immunoSEQ multiplex PCR, and TCRdb's table has in-frame clones only and misses some. The profile shows some 87,000 clones, around 85% of them singletons. The sample consisted of PBMCs. These receptors originate from a young man in good health and CMV-seronegative.

This chain connects TRBV6-1 to TRBJ2-3; D ambiguous. CDR1 MNHNS and CDR2 SASEGT come from the germline V gene. V was trimmed by 7 bases and J by 5 bases, leaving 7 bases between them. The CDR3 is 11 amino acids. CDR3 DNA: TGTGCCAGCACCCTGAGAGATACGCAGTATTTT. Encoded protein: CASTLRDTQYF.

The chain employs TRBV14 and TRBJ2-3; 10 nucleotides align to TRBD2. The CDR3 contains 16 residues. Germline V gene lookup returns CDR1 SGHDN and CDR2 FVKESK. With V trimmed by 5 bases and J by 4 bases, 9 bases remained unmatched. The CDR3 nucleotides read TGTGCCAGCAGCACCCTAGCGGGGGCAGGGGCAGATACGCAGTATTTT. This translates into CASSTLAGAGADTQYF.

This clone has more than one count but fewer than ten. The chain carries TRBV19 and TRBJ2-7; 7 positions match TRBD2. Germline assignment: CDR1 LNHDA and CDR2 SQIVND (reference sequence). Unmatched junction bases numbered 4, after V lost 0 bases and J lost 2 bases. There are 15 residues in the CDR3. CDR3 bases: TGTGCCAGTAGTATAGACGATGGGGGGGCCTACGAGCAGTACTTC. Translation gives CASSIDDGGAYEQYF.

A few counts support this clone. The genes are TRBV4-3 and TRBJ2-7, with a weak D call TRBD1 (6 bases). V was cut by 2 bases and J by 2 bases, with 10 bases left in between. The CDR3 has 14 residues. CDR1 is LGHNA, CDR2 YSLEER, per germline. CDR3 DNA sequence: TGCGCCAGCAGCCAAAATACAGGGCCCTACGAGCAGTACTTC. Protein product: CASSQNTGPYEQYF.

This chain links TRBV15 with TRBJ2-1; D may be TRBD2 (6 bases). CDR1 and CDR2 from the germline V gene are LNHNV and YYDKDF (reference sequence). V lost 2 bases and J 3 bases, leaving 20 bases between the germline ends. There are 18 residues in the CDR3. This CDR3 reads CATSRFRTTRGDYNEQFF. In DNA form, the CDR3 reads TGTGCCACCAGCAGATTCCGGACTACCCGTGGGGACTACAATGAGCAGTTCTTC.

This chain joins TRBV7-9 and TRBJ1-1, with 9 nucleotides matching TRBD1. The CDR3 runs 15 residues. V shed 5 bases, J shed 4 bases, and the junction held 8 bases outside the gene matches. Germline assignment: CDR1 SEHNR and CDR2 FQNEAQ (reference sequence). The CDR3 DNA sequence: TGTGCCAGCAGCCAACCGGGACAGGGAGGCACTGAAGCTTTCTTT. Protein: CASSQPGQGGTEAFF.

This clone was recorded once. The chain couples TRBV6-6 to TRBJ2-7; D might be TRBD1 (5 bases). V was clipped by 0 bases and J by 2 bases, with 5 bases between them. Germline V gives CDR1 MNHNY, CDR2 SVGAGI (reference sequence). The CDR3 extends over 13 amino acids. CDR3 sequence reads: CASSYSDTYEQYF. The CDR3 bases are TGTGCCAGCAGTTACTCGGACACCTACGAGCAGTACTTC.

V is TRBV9 and J is TRBJ1-6; D is undetermined. CDR1 and CDR2 (germline): SGDLS, YYNGEE. V was cut by 0 bases and J by 6 bases, with 4 bases left in between. The CDR3 totals 13 residues. The CDR3 region has the DNA TGTGCCAGCAGCGTAGTTATTAATTCACCCCTCCACTTT. It specifies CASSVVINSPLHF.

This chain connects TRBV29-1 to TRBJ1-2; 7 bases agree with TRBD1. The CDR3 is made up of 15 amino acids. V gave up 5 bases and J gave up 0 bases; unmatched junction bases: 9. Germline V CDR1 and CDR2: SQVTM, ANQGSEA. The CDR3 DNA follows: TGCAGCGTTCCGGGACAGAACTTAGCTAACTATGGCTACACCTTC. Protein product: CSVPGQNLANYGYTF.

This clone occurred a few times. The chain joins TRBV6-1 to TRBJ1-5; 12 nucleotides align to TRBD1. Trimming removed 5 bases from V and 6 bases from J; junction bases left unmatched: 5. This CDR3 region has 15 residues. In germline, CDR1 is MNHNS, CDR2 SASEGT. The CDR3 here is CASSPGTGGVQPQHF. The CDR3 bases are TGTGCCAGCAGTCCAGGGACAGGGGGCGTTCAGCCCCAGCATTTT.

The J gene is TRBJ2-1, the V gene TRBV7-3; TRBD2 agrees at 8 bases. The CDR3 has 15 residues. Germline V lookup: CDR1 SGHTA, CDR2 FQGTGA. Losses at the gene ends were 5 bases for V and 2 bases for J; bases not matched to a gene: 5. The CDR3 sequence is CASSPRGATYNEQFF. CDR3 coding DNA: TGTGCCAGCAGCCCGCGGGGGGCCACCTACAATGAGCAGTTCTTC.

The genes are TRBV5-8 and TRBJ1-3, with unresolved D. Germline CDR1 is SGHTS and CDR2 is YDEGEE. This CDR3 has 12 amino acids. Between the trimmed V and J ends, which lost 4 bases and 4 bases, there was a span of 6 bases. The CDR3 loop is CASSLRGNTIYF. CDR3 nucleotides: TGTGCCAGCAGCCTTCGGGGAAACACCATATATTTT. The complete variable domain, with remaining parts taken from reference TRBV5-8 and TRBJ1-3, reads EAGVTQSPTHLIKTRGQQATLRCSPISGHTSVYWYQQALGLGLQFLLWYDEGEERNRGNFPPRFSGRQFPNYSSELNVNALELEDSALYLCASSLRGNTIYFGEGSWLTVV.

The J gene is TRBJ1-5, the V gene TRBV23-1, with TRBD1 as a possible D gene (5 bases). TRBV23-1 is identified as an open reading frame with a role that is uncertain. Trimming left V 2 bases short and J 2 bases short, with 10 bases between. This CDR3 comprises 15 residues. The CDR3 protein is CASSQPGGGNQPQHF. CDR3 in DNA: TGCGCCAGCAGTCAACCGGGGGGGGGCAATCAGCCCCAGCATTTT.

This chain links TRBV7-2 with TRBJ2-7; 7 nucleotides agree with TRBD2. Per the germline V gene, CDR1 is SGHTA and CDR2 is FQGNSA. This CDR3 contains 16 residues. V trimming: 2 bases; J trimming: 0 bases; junction bases outside the gene matches: 7. Here the CDR3 reads CASSLTAGLGSYEQYF. The DNA of the CDR3 is TGTGCCAGCAGCTTAACCGCCGGACTAGGCTCCTACGAGCAGTACTTC.

The rearrangement links TRBV10-1 to TRBJ1-1; the D is unclear. Germline-derived CDR1 and CDR2 are WNHNN and SYGVQD (reference sequence). Trimming took 0 bases from V and 3 from J, leaving 11 bases between them. The CDR3 spans 15 residues. The DNA of the CDR3 is TGCGCCAGCAGTGAGTCGACGGGGATGTACACTGAAGCTTTCTTT. Amino acid sequence: CASSESTGMYTEAFF.

A single count supports this clone. The chain joins TRBV7-9 to TRBJ1-1, with D unclear. The CDR3 runs 14 residues. Trimming pared 5 bases from V and 1 base from J, leaving 11 bases between. Germline CDR1 reads SEHNR; CDR2 reads FQNEAQ (reference sequence). The CDR3 DNA is TGTGCCAGCAGCCTCATCCGGGAGAACACTGAAGCTTTCTTT. Amino acids: CASSLIRENTEAFF. Full variable domain (outside the CDR3, taken from reference TRBV7-9 and TRBJ1-1): DTGVSQNPRHKITKRGQNVTFRCDPISEHNRLYWYRQTLGQGPEFLTYFQNEAQLEKSRLLSDRFSAERPKGSFSTLEIQRTEQGDSAMYLCASSLIRENTEAFFGQGTRLTVV.

The J gene is TRBJ1-5, the V gene TRBV7-9; D remains ambiguous. Germline-derived CDR1 and CDR2 are SEHNR and FQNEAQ (reference sequence). CDR3 length: 12 amino acids. The germline V and J ends were trimmed by 1 base and 10 bases, with 8 bases remaining between them. The CDR3 DNA is TGTGCCAGCAGCTTAGGGAGCCCACCCCAGCATTTT. Translated: CASSLGSPPQHF.

The chain combines TRBV19 with TRBJ1-4, with D hard to call. The CDR3 totals 21 residues. The germline CDR1 and CDR2 sequences are LNHDA and SQIVND (reference sequence). Trimming shortened V by 4 bases and J by 0 bases, and 27 bases separated the two germline ends. The CDR3 region is CASSRRFAGSSGPPTNEKLFF. The CDR3 DNA reads as TGTGCCAGTAGTAGGCGCTTTGCCGGATCTTCAGGTCCGCCAACTAATGAAAAACTGTTTTTT.

The V and J genes are TRBV5-1 and TRBJ2-5; 8 bases align to TRBD1. The germline gives CDR1 SGHRS, CDR2 YFSETQ. This CDR3 spans 15 amino acids. With V trimmed by 6 bases and J by 4 bases, 11 bases remained unmatched. The CDR3 region has the DNA TGCGCCAGCACCTCAGGGGGGCAGGGGGCAGAGACCCAGTACTTC. Translating it yields CASTSGGQGAETQYF.

The CDR3 nucleotides read TGCGCCAGCAGCCAAGACACAGGGGGCGGCTATGAGCAGTTCTTC. This codes for CASSQDTGGGYEQFF. V is TRBV4-3 and J is TRBJ2-1, with TRBD1 matching over 9 bases. Germline lookup yields CDR1 LGHNA and CDR2 YSLEER. CDR3 length: 15 amino acids. With V trimmed by 0 bases and J by 8 bases, 5 bases remained unmatched.